Below are 14 T cell receptor beta chains sequenced from a single sample in a study of OX40 agonist ivuxolimab in advanced cancers. Generated by immunoSEQ multiplex PCR, the TCRdb table keeps only in-frame clones and is missing some. The table records some 48,000 clones, approximately 78% of them present only once. This sample comprised CD4+ or CD8+ T cells sorted from blood, obtained in a trial of the OX40 agonist ivuxolimab. These receptors originate from an adult with an advanced solid tumor such as melanoma, head and neck, liver or kidney cancer.

V usage is TRBV5-6 and J usage is TRBJ2-1, with 8 positions matching TRBD1. Unmatched junction bases numbered 8, after V lost 2 bases and J lost 7 bases. Germline CDR1 reads SGHDT; CDR2 reads YYEEEE. This CDR3 has 15 residues. CDR3 in DNA: TGTGCCAGCAGCTTCGGGACAGGTTTCTCAAATGAGCAGTTCTTC. Translation: CASSFGTGFSNEQFF. The whole variable domain, filled in from reference TRBV5-6 and TRBJ2-1, reads DAGVTQSPTHLIKTRGQQVTLRCSPKSGHDTVSWYQQALGQGPQFIFQYYEEEERQRGNFPDRFSGHQFPNYSSELNVNALLLGDSALYLCASSFGTGFSNEQFFGPGTRLTVL.

V gene TRBV7-2 combines with J gene TRBJ2-1; D gene ambiguous. The CDR3 runs 18 residues. V shed 7 bases and J shed 2 bases, with 24 bases lying between them. Germline V gene sequence: CDR1 SGHTA, CDR2 FQGNSA. The chain's CDR3 is CASITENTYQRAYNEQFF. CDR3 nucleotide sequence: TGTGCCAGCATAACAGAAAATACCTATCAACGAGCCTACAATGAGCAGTTCTTC.

The chain joins TRBV21-1 to TRBJ1-5. TRBV21-1 is deemed a pseudogene. The CDR3 covers 18 residues. The CDR3 coding sequence is TGTGCCAGCAGCAAGAATGGTACGGGAAACAGTGTTTGTCAGCCCCAGCATTTT. As protein: CASSKNGTGNSVCQPQHF.

The rearrangement joins TRBV5-8 to TRBJ2-7; 9 nucleotides line up with TRBD1. CDR3 length: 15 amino acids. Germline-derived CDR1 and CDR2 are SGHTS and YDEGEE. V shed 6 bases, J shed 1 base, and the junction held 8 bases outside the gene matches. For the CDR3, the DNA is TGTGCCAGCACTCCTGGGACAGGGCTTTCCTACGAGCAGTACTTC. Translated, it gives CASTPGTGLSYEQYF.

This rearrangement joins TRBV9 to TRBJ2-2; weak D call: TRBD1 (7 bases). Trimming took 5 bases from V and 6 from J, leaving 17 bases between them. The CDR3 runs 15 residues. Germline loops: CDR1 SGDLS, CDR2 YYNGEE. The CDR3 nucleotides read TGTGCCAGCAGGGGAGTGGAGGGGGCGGCCGGGGAGCTGTTTTTT. Translated, it gives CASRGVEGAAGELFF.

This sequence joins TRBV10-1 and TRBJ2-5, with 13 bases lining up with TRBD2. With V trimmed by 2 bases and J by 2 bases, 2 bases remained unmatched. Germline CDR1 WNHNN, CDR2 SYGVQD (reference sequence). The CDR3 runs to 16 residues. CDR3 DNA: TGCGCCAGCAGTGAGGGGACTAGCGGGGTTCAAGAGACCCAGTACTTC. Its translation: CASSEGTSGVQETQYF.

J is TRBJ2-3 and V is TRBV9; tentative D call: TRBD1 (6 bases). The CDR3 length is 16 residues. Trimming removed 0 bases at V and 8 bases at J, with 19 bases between. Germline CDR1 and CDR2: SGDLS and YYNGEE. CDR3 loop: CASSVGPEGEGGTQYF. CDR3 nucleotide sequence: TGTGCCAGCAGCGTAGGTCCCGAGGGGGAAGGGGGTACGCAGTATTTT. Full variable domain (missing parts from reference TRBV9 and TRBJ2-3): DSGVTQTPKHLITATGQRVTLRCSPRSGDLSVYWYQQSLDQGLQFLIQYYNGEERAKGNILERFSAQQFPDLHSELNLSSLELGDSALYFCASSVGPEGEGGTQYFGPGTRLTVL.

V and J are TRBV5-1 and TRBJ2-1, with 7 positions matching TRBD2. The CDR3 loop spans 13 amino acids. J lost 7 bases, V lost 0 bases, and 1 base had no gene match. Germline V gene data show CDR1 as SGHRS and CDR2 as YFSETQ. The CDR3 DNA follows: TGCGCCAGCAGCTTGGCCGGGGGGAATGAGCAGTTCTTC. Its protein product is CASSLAGGNEQFF.

This clone was detected a few times. The genes are TRBV10-3 and TRBJ1-2, with 7 bases matching TRBD1. CDR3 size: 15 residues. CDR1 is ENHRY, CDR2 SYGVKD, per germline. V shed 6 bases, J shed 3 bases, and the junction held 10 bases outside the gene matches. The CDR3 coding sequence is TGTGCCATCAGACTAATGACAGGGAAGGACTATGGCTACACCTTC. Translated, it gives CAIRLMTGKDYGYTF.

CDR3 protein: CASSYLGRANYGYTF. In DNA, the CDR3 is TGTGCCAGCAGTTACTTGGGCAGGGCTAACTATGGCTACACCTTC. This chain uses TRBV27 with TRBJ1-2; maybe TRBD1 (5 bases). The V end was cut by 4 bases, the J end by 0 bases, with 12 bases between. CDR1 MNHEY and CDR2 SMNVEV come from the germline V gene (reference sequence). The CDR3 has 15 residues.

The V call is TRBV11-2, the J call TRBJ2-4; 7 nucleotides match TRBD1. In germline, CDR1 is SGHAT, CDR2 FQNNGV. J lost 2 bases, V lost 6 bases, and 4 bases had no gene match. The CDR3 is 14 residues long. The CDR3, as DNA: TGTGCCAGCAGACAACAGGGGACCAAAAACATTCAGTACTTC. As protein: CASRQQGTKNIQYF. Looking up the rest from reference TRBV11-2 and TRBJ2-4 gives the full variable domain: EAGVAQSPRYKIIEKRQSVAFWCNPISGHATLYWYQQILGQGPKLLIQFQNNGVVDDSQLPKDRFSAERLKGVDSTLKIQPAKLEDSAVYLCASRQQGTKNIQYFGAGTRLSVL.

The genes are TRBV21-1 and TRBJ2-2; the table's D call, TRBD2, has no DNA check behind it. TRBV21-1 is a pseudogene segment. The CDR3 totals 16 residues. The CDR3 DNA reads as TGTGCCAGCAGCAAATTCGACCAGCGACACACCGGGGAGCTGTTTTTT. Amino acids: CASSKFDQRHTGELFF.

CDR3 in DNA: TGTGCCAGCAGCCTCCTGACGGGAGCCGTCTACAATGAGCAGTTCTTC. It encodes CASSLLTGAVYNEQFF. The chain couples TRBV7-2 to TRBJ2-1; D is possibly TRBD2 (6 bases). CDR3 length equals 16 residues. Trimming shortened V by 5 bases and J by 3 bases, and 17 bases separated the two germline ends. Germline CDR1 reads SGHTA; CDR2 reads FQGNSA. Using reference TRBV7-2 and TRBJ2-1 for the parts outside the CDR3, the full variable domain is GAGVSQSPSNKVTEKGKDVELRCDPISGHTALYWYRQSLGQGLEFLIYFQGNSAPDKSGLPSDRFSAERTGGSVSTLTIQRTQQEDSAVYLCASSLLTGAVYNEQFFGPGTRLTVL.

The chain couples TRBV18 to TRBJ2-7; 7 nucleotides line up with TRBD1. This CDR3 region has 13 residues. Unmatched junction bases numbered 5, after V lost 4 bases and J lost 5 bases. Looked up from germline, CDR1 is KGHSH and CDR2 is LQKENI. The CDR3 loop is CASSLGTEDEQYF. The CDR3 nucleotides read TGTGCCAGCTCACTAGGGACAGAGGACGAGCAGTACTTC.